Detailed here is one T cell receptor beta chain. Its specificity is unknown. The data are from a study of Ad26.COV2.S vaccination and SARS-CoV-2 variants. Study-wide background: Donor had been placed in the Ad26.COV2.S arm of the COV1001 trial.

The CDR3 contains 15 residues. With 7 bases clipped from V and 5 bases from J, the junction kept 11 bases outside the gene matches. Germline V lookup: CDR1 SNHLY, CDR2 FYNNEI. Specified treatment: 15 to 20 received Ad26.COV2.S at low or high dose, single or two shots; several received placebo; per-sample allocation not given. Sampling happened 63 days after the first vaccine or placebo injection. The vaccine delivered Wuhan-strain SARS-CoV-2 spike through an Ad26 vector. Study-wide results and caveats: Vaccine recipients showed a spike-specific TCR breadth that was higher than in placebo recipients. Reported post-vaccination CD8+ and CD4+ T cell responses to spike showed substantial breadth.

The method was immunoSEQ multiplex PCR; TCRdb's version includes in-frame clones alone and lacks a portion of them. This table has 510,000 or so clones, about 83% appearing once. Sequenced material: peripheral blood, taken in a trial of Ad26.COV2.S vaccine versus placebo. The origin of this receptor is a person between 18 and 65 years old who received the Ad26.COV2.S COVID-19 vaccine or a placebo. The genes are TRBV2 and TRBJ1-1, with TRBD1 matching 9 bases. The CDR3 protein is CASTGQGRSHTEAFF. The CDR3 DNA is TGTGCCAGCACTGGACAGGGGAGGTCCCATACTGAAGCTTTCTTT. Variable domain in full (rest from reference TRBV2 and TRBJ1-1): EPEVTQTPSHQVTQMGQEVILRCVPISNHLYFYWYRQILGQKVEFLVSFYNNEISEKSEIFDDQFSVERPDGSNFTLKIRSTKLEDSAMYFCASTGQGRSHTEAFFGQGTRLTVV.